Presented here are 26 T cell receptor beta chains from one specimen sequenced in a study of CD8 T cells in ankylosing spondylitis. One entry per CDR3 protein, called by TCRdb with MiXCR from the 5' RACE reads. The sample yields about 130,000 distinct CDR3 sequences, roughly 6.6% seen once. The source material was blood, either unsorted or a sorted T cell fraction (not recorded which). The receptors originated from a male donor with ankylosing spondylitis or in good health (not recorded which).

This clonotype was counted at least ten times. The chain is built from TRBV5-4 and TRBJ2-3; the D is unclear. From germline, CDR1 is SGHNT and CDR2 YYREEE (reference sequence). Trimming shortened V by 0 bases and J by 6 bases, and 11 bases separated the two germline ends. This CDR3 has 14 amino acids. The CDR3 loop is CASSLDPWTDTQYF. The CDR3 bases are TGTGCCAGCAGCTTGGACCCCTGGACGGATACGCAGTATTTT.

This clonotype was observed at least ten times. The rearrangement links TRBV5-1 to TRBJ2-1; no firm D call. This CDR3 contains 11 residues. Trimming took 4 bases from V and 7 from J, leaving 6 bases between them. From germline, CDR1 is SGHRS and CDR2 YFSETQ. In nucleotides, the CDR3 is TGCGCCAGCAGCGAAAAAAATGAGCAGTTCTTC. Translated: CASSEKNEQFF.

This clonotype was picked up many times. The chain combines TRBV15 with TRBJ2-1, with D possibly called TRBD1 or TRBD2 (5 bases each). V was clipped by 6 bases and J by 3 bases, with 15 bases between them. Germline-derived CDR1 and CDR2 are LNHNV and YYDKDF (reference sequence). The length of the CDR3 is 15 residues. CDR3 bases: TGTGCCACCAGGTTTAGCGTCAGGGACTACAATGAGCAGTTCTTC. Translating it yields CATRFSVRDYNEQFF.

This clonotype was detected many times. Compared with germline, one end of the junction differs, possibly owing to a read error. The chain uses TRBV7-3 and TRBJ1-2; D not certain. Germline V gene lookup returns CDR1 SGHTA and CDR2 FQGTGA. The CDR3 is 14 amino acids. Here the CDR3 reads CASSLRTANYGHTF. The CDR3 DNA is TGTGCCAGCAGCTTACGAACAGCTAACTATGGCCACACCTTC.

This clonotype was detected many times. The CDR3 region has the DNA TGTGCCAGTACTGAGACAGTCTTTCAGCCCCAGCATTTT. This translates into CASTETVFQPQHF. V usage is TRBV19 and J usage is TRBJ1-5, with D possibly TRBD1 on 5 matching bases. Germline values: CDR1 LNHDA, CDR2 SQIVND (reference sequence). Trimming left V 7 bases short and J 6 bases short, with 13 bases between. This CDR3 is built from 13 residues.

This clonotype was counted between two and nine times. This chain links TRBV19 with TRBJ2-2; 8 bases fit TRBD1. The V gene end was trimmed by 5 bases and the J gene end by 7 bases; junction bases not matched to a gene: 6. The CDR3 runs 14 residues. Per the germline V gene, CDR1 is LNHDA and CDR2 is SQIVND (reference sequence). This chain's CDR3 is CASSEQGAGGELFF. As DNA, the CDR3 is TGTGCCAGTAGTGAGCAGGGGGCAGGCGGGGAGCTGTTTTTT.

CDR3 loop: CSARPVRGTSYNEQFF. The CDR3, as DNA: TGCAGTGCAAGGCCGGTAAGGGGGACTTCCTACAATGAGCAGTTCTTC. The J gene is TRBJ2-1, the V gene TRBV20-1; D assignment may be TRBD1 or TRBD2 (6 bases each). The V and J ends lost 6 bases and 1 base respectively, with 19 bases between them. Per the germline V gene, CDR1 is DFQATT and CDR2 is SNEGSKA (reference sequence). CDR3 length equals 16 residues.

This clonotype was seen ten or more times. V gene TRBV29-1 combines with J gene TRBJ1-1; TRBD1 aligns across 7 bases. The germline gives CDR1 SQVTM, CDR2 ANQGSEA. The CDR3 is 15 residues long. Trimming cost V 8 bases and J 10 bases; bases outside gene matches: 22. The CDR3 region has the DNA TGCAGCTTTCTGCCTCTTCCGGGACAGACAAGAGGAGCTTTCTTT. Its protein product is CSFLPLPGQTRGAFF.

This clonotype has ten or more counts. The genes are TRBV27 and TRBJ2-7; the D is unclear. Germline V gene sequence: CDR1 MNHEY, CDR2 SMNVEV (reference sequence). CDR3 size: 14 residues. Trimming left V 2 bases short and J 2 bases short, with 10 bases between. The CDR3 loop reads CASSLKPGPYEQYF. The CDR3 coding sequence is TGTGCCAGCAGTTTAAAGCCAGGCCCCTACGAGCAGTACTTC.

This clonotype was counted ten times or more. CDR3 sequence reads: CASSLARQGGETQYF. The CDR3 region has the DNA TGTGCCAGCAGTTTAGCCAGACAGGGAGGAGAGACCCAGTACTTC. The chain links TRBV12-3 or TRBV12-4 to TRBJ2-5; D possibly corresponds to TRBD1 (7 bases). The CDR3 totals 15 residues. V was shortened by 0 bases and J by 4 bases, with 12 bases between the two germline ends.

This clonotype was counted ten times or more. The gene calls are TRBV7-9 and TRBJ2-7, with unresolved D. This CDR3 comprises 14 residues. V was cut by 1 base and J by 5 bases, with 12 bases left in between. The germline CDR1 and CDR2 sequences are SEHNR and FQNEAQ (reference sequence). DNA of the CDR3: TGTGCCAGCAGCTTAGGAGGCAGGTCCCACGAGCAGTACTTC. This encodes CASSLGGRSHEQYF.

This clonotype has ten or more counts. The chain uses TRBV20-1 and TRBJ2-7; D gene uncertain. Germline V CDR1 and CDR2: DFQATT, SNEGSKA (reference sequence). This CDR3 contains 11 residues. The germline V and J ends were trimmed by 5 bases and 3 bases, with 8 bases remaining between them. The CDR3 here is CSAPRDYEQYF. The CDR3 coding sequence is TGCAGTGCTCCAAGGGACTACGAGCAGTACTTC.

This clonotype has a count of ten or more. The chain combines TRBV7-8 with TRBJ2-3, with TRBD1 as a possible D gene (6 bases). Trimming removed 0 bases from V and 5 bases from J, with 18 bases in between. CDR1 and CDR2 (germline): SGHVS, FQNEAQ. The CDR3 spans 17 residues. Here the CDR3 reads CASSLAGRQVLGDTQYF. The CDR3 coding sequence is TGTGCCAGCAGCTTAGCAGGGCGACAGGTCCTGGGAGATACGCAGTATTTT.

This clonotype occurred many times. J is TRBJ1-4 and V is TRBV5-1; no firm D call. Trimming stripped 3 bases from V and 3 bases from J, with 12 bases between. Germline CDR1 is SGHRS and CDR2 is YFSETQ. This CDR3 comprises 15 residues. The CDR3 DNA sequence: TGCGCCAGCAGCTCACCCGACTCGGCTAATGAAAAACTGTTTTTT. It codes for CASSSPDSANEKLFF.

This clonotype has ten or more counts. The rearrangement uses TRBV12-3 or TRBV12-4 and TRBJ1-5; D possibly corresponds to TRBD1 (6 bases). The CDR3 has 16 amino acids. V lost 5 bases and J 4 bases, leaving 18 bases between the germline ends. In DNA form, the CDR3 reads TGTGCCAGCAGTACACAGGGAGTAGGGCCAAATCAGCCCCAGCATTTT. This gives the protein CASSTQGVGPNQPQHF.

This clonotype occurred many times. V usage is TRBV5-5 and J usage is TRBJ1-1; D gene ambiguous. Trimming left V 0 bases short and J 1 base short, with 7 bases between. The CDR3 sequence is 14 residues long. Germline V CDR1 and CDR2: SGHKS, YYEKEE (reference sequence). The CDR3 protein is CASSLGHSNTEAFF. CDR3 coding DNA: TGTGCCAGCAGCTTGGGCCATTCGAACACTGAAGCTTTCTTT. Full variable domain (rest looked up from reference TRBV5-5 and TRBJ1-1): DAGVTQSPTHLIKTRGQQVTLRCSPISGHKSVSWYQQVLGQGPQFIFQYYEKEERGRGNFPDRFSARQFPNYSSELNVNALLLGDSALYLCASSLGHSNTEAFFGQGTRLTVV.

There are many counts of this clonotype. This chain joins TRBV12-5 and TRBJ1-5; D uncertain. This CDR3 is built from 11 residues. V lost 3 bases and J lost 9, with 6 bases in between. Germline V gene data show CDR1 as LGHNT and CDR2 as FRNRAP. CDR3 DNA: TGTGCTAGTGGTTTTGATCGGCCCCAGCATTTT. Translated, it gives CASGFDRPQHF.

At least ten counts were recorded for this clonotype. The gene calls are TRBV12-3 or TRBV12-4 and TRBJ1-2; D call uncertain. The CDR3 contains 14 residues. With 3 bases removed from V and 1 base from J, the gap between germline ends came to 9 bases. CDR3 DNA sequence: TGTGCCAGCAGTTTCCCACCCCTTAACTATGGCTACACCTTC. Its protein product is CASSFPPLNYGYTF.

This clonotype was recorded at least ten times. This chain connects TRBV18 to TRBJ2-1, with 9 positions matching TRBD2. The CDR3 extends over 15 amino acids. CDR1 and CDR2 from the germline V gene are KGHSH and LQKENI. V lost 0 bases, J lost 8 bases, and 5 bases stayed unmatched. CDR3 sequence (DNA): TGTGCCAGCTCACCACCGTTAGCGGGAGAGGATGAGCAGTTCTTC. As protein: CASSPPLAGEDEQFF.

The sample holds many counts of this clonotype. V is TRBV27 and J is TRBJ1-5; 7 nucleotides align to TRBD1. This CDR3 has 18 residues. From germline, CDR1 is MNHEY and CDR2 SMNVEV (reference sequence). The ends lost 6 bases at V and 1 base at J; junction bases unmatched: 15. The chain's CDR3 is CASSPISLWGQSNQPQHF. The DNA for the CDR3 is TGTGCCAGCAGCCCAATTTCCCTTTGGGGACAGAGCAATCAGCCCCAGCATTTT.

This clonotype has a count of ten or more. The J gene is TRBJ1-1, the V gene TRBV7-9; TRBD1 might be the D (5 bases). Germline CDR1 SEHNR, CDR2 FQNEAQ (reference sequence). The CDR3 covers 15 residues. Trimming cost V 4 bases and J 5 bases, with 17 bases left between them. The CDR3 spells CASSWSVGEDTEAFF. CDR3 DNA sequence: TGTGCCAGCAGCTGGTCGGTAGGGGAAGATACTGAAGCTTTCTTT.

This clonotype was picked up many times. The V call is TRBV29-1, the J call TRBJ2-2, with D perhaps given as TRBD1 or TRBD2 (7 bases each). The V gene lost 6 bases and the J gene lost 2 bases, with 22 bases spanning the gap. This CDR3 is built from 17 residues. CDR1 and CDR2 from the germline V gene are SQVTM and ANQGSEA. The CDR3 sequence is CSVQGDYDRFNTGELFF. In DNA, the CDR3 is TGCAGCGTCCAGGGGGACTACGATCGTTTTAACACCGGGGAGCTGTTTTTT.

In this sample, this clonotype turned up many times. The rearrangement links TRBV20-1 to TRBJ2-3; 8 bases are a match to TRBD1. The V and J ends lost 5 bases and 1 base, in that order; junction bases with no gene match: 5. Germline values: CDR1 DFQATT, CDR2 SNEGSKA (reference sequence). This CDR3 region has 14 residues. The CDR3 is CSAWAGGRTDTQYF. CDR3 DNA sequence: TGCAGTGCTTGGGCAGGGGGCCGCACAGATACGCAGTATTTT.

This clonotype has a count of ten or more. The chain recombines TRBV11-2 with TRBJ2-7; 8 positions agree with TRBD2. CDR1 and CDR2 from the germline V gene are SGHAT and FQNNGV. Trimming cost V 1 base and J 7 bases; bases outside gene matches: 9. CDR3 length: 15 residues. The CDR3 is CASSLAQLGRVEQYF. The CDR3 DNA sequence: TGTGCCAGCAGCTTAGCCCAACTCGGGAGGGTAGAGCAGTACTTC. The variable domain in full, with the rest retrieved from reference TRBV11-2 and TRBJ2-7, is EAGVAQSPRYKIIEKRQSVAFWCNPISGHATLYWYQQILGQGPKLLIQFQNNGVVDDSQLPKDRFSAERLKGVDSTLKIQPAKLEDSAVYLCASSLAQLGRVEQYFGPGTRLTVT.

A few counts support this clonotype. The J gene is TRBJ1-3, the V gene TRBV7-6; 7 bases agree with TRBD1. In germline, CDR1 is SGHVS, CDR2 FNYEAQ. Trimming removed 5 bases from V and 3 bases from J; junction bases left unmatched: 10. The CDR3 is 16 amino acids. CDR3 in amino acids: CASSRRTGAVGNTIYF. As DNA, the CDR3 is TGTGCCAGCAGCCGAAGAACAGGGGCGGTTGGAAACACCATATATTTT.

This clonotype showed up many times. The genes are TRBV29-1 and TRBJ1-1, with unresolved D. Germline CDR1 is SQVTM and CDR2 is ANQGSEA. CDR3 length equals 13 residues. Trimming removed 6 bases at V and 4 bases at J, with 15 bases between. Written as DNA, the CDR3 is TGCAGCGTCATCCGAGGGCGAGGCACTGAAGCTTTCTTT. This translates into CSVIRGRGTEAFF.